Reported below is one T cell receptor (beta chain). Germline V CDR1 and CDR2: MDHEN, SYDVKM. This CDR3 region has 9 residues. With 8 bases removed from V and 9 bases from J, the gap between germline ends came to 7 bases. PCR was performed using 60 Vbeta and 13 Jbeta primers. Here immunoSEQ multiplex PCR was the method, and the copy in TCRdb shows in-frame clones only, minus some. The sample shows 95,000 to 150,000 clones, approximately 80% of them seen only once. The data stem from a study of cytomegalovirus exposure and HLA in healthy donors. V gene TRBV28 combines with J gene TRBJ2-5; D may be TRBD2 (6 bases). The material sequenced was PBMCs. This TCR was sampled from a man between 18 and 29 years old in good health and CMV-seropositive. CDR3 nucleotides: TGTGCCAGCTGCGGGGCCCAGTACTTC. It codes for CASCGAQYF.